Each of the 27 T cell receptor beta chains below was sequenced from the same sample in a study of T cells in Graves' hyperthyroidism and ophthalmopathy (dated by TCRdb to 2018 to 2020). Libraries were built with multiplex PCR. The reads were generated on an Illumina HiSeq 2000. The TCR beta CDR3 regions were amplified from the RNA transcripts. For the first round of RT-PCR on the TCR CDR3, the HTBI primer set was used together with the Qiagen OneStep RT-PCR kit. TCRdb itself trimmed the public reads at Q25 with fastp, ran MiXCR and retained productive beta chains. Rows with a matching CDR3 protein are joined into one entry that keeps the most common DNA and genes. The sample records around 300,000 distinct CDR3 sequences, about 20% of which are singletons. The ten largest clonotypes hold about 60% of the sample. The sample consisted of blood. Receptors were obtained from a man between 25 and 39 years old with Graves' ophthalmopathy.

At least ten counts were recorded for this clonotype. The chain's CDR3 is CASSLGDGYTF. In DNA form, the CDR3 reads TGTGCCAGCAGTTTGGGTGATGGCTACACCTTC. This chain links TRBV12-3 or TRBV12-4 with TRBJ1-2; D not certain. V lost 3 bases to trimming and J lost 6 bases, with 5 bases between them. There are 11 residues in the CDR3.

This clonotype was counted between two and nine times. V is TRBV24-1 and J is TRBJ2-7; D gene unclear. Germline V gene sequence: CDR1 KGHDR, CDR2 SFDVKD. The V end was cut by 10 bases, the J end by 4 bases, with 16 bases between. The CDR3 runs 13 residues. As DNA, the CDR3 is TGTGCCACAAGTACCCCATGGAATTACGAGCAGTACTTC. It yields the protein CATSTPWNYEQYF.

This clonotype showed up just a few times. The V and J genes are TRBV4-1 and TRBJ2-5; 8 bases agree with TRBD2. V was pared by 4 bases and J by 4 bases, with 5 bases of the junction left unmatched. The CDR3 loop spans 14 amino acids. Looked up from germline, CDR1 is MGHRA and CDR2 is YSYEKL. The DNA for the CDR3 is TGCGCCAGCAGCCTTACCGGGACTAGAGAGACCCAGTACTTC. Amino acids: CASSLTGTRETQYF.

In this sample, this clonotype turned up many times. The CDR3 region is CASSFEGGQRYGYTF. Here the CDR3 DNA reads TGTGCCAGCAGCTTCGAAGGGGGTCAACGCTATGGCTACACCTTC. The V gene is TRBV7-2, the J gene TRBJ1-2, with D possibly being TRBD1 (6 bases). Germline V gene sequence: CDR1 SGHTA, CDR2 FQGNSA. V lost 3 bases and J lost 4, with 15 bases in between. This CDR3 comprises 15 residues.

For this clonotype: This sequence may be a read error, since a much larger clone differs from it by one base. The chain has TRBV5-1 and TRBJ1-1; D call uncertain. V was clipped by 3 bases and J by 3 bases, with 15 bases between them. Germline V gives CDR1 SGHRS, CDR2 YFSETQ. The CDR3 contains 15 residues. CDR3 nucleotides: TGCGCCAGCAGCTCGGAGGGCCGAATGGACACTGAAGCTTTCTTT. This gives the protein CASSSEGRMDTEAFF.

This clonotype was seen a few times. This chain links TRBV6-1 with TRBJ2-7; D not certain. Looked up from germline, CDR1 is MNHNS and CDR2 is SASEGT. The V and J ends lost 5 bases and 3 bases respectively, with 11 bases between them. The CDR3 is 13 amino acids. CDR3 DNA: TGTGCCAGCAGTTTCCCGGAAAGCTACGAGCAGTACTTC. This codes for CASSFPESYEQYF.

The chain is built from TRBV7-9 and TRBJ1-1, with 11 bases aligning to TRBD1. Germline V gene lookup returns CDR1 SEHNR and CDR2 FQNEAQ (reference sequence). This CDR3 has 14 amino acids. V was pared by 6 bases and J by 8 bases, with 8 bases of the junction left unmatched. CDR3 in amino acids: CASRTGTGGFEAFF. DNA of the CDR3: TGTGCCAGCAGGACCGGGACAGGGGGTTTCGAAGCTTTCTTT.

There are a few counts of this clonotype. This rearrangement joins TRBV30 to TRBJ2-4; D is possibly TRBD2 (6 bases). V was trimmed by 0 bases and J by 0 bases, leaving 9 bases between them. The V gene's germline CDR1 is GTSNPN and CDR2 SVGIG (reference sequence). This CDR3 region has 15 residues. For the CDR3, the DNA is TGTGCCTGGAGTGTGAGGGGACTAGCCAAAAACATTCAGTACTTC. Translated: CAWSVRGLAKNIQYF.

For the CDR3, the DNA is TGTGCTAGTTCGGACACTAGCAATCAGCCCCAGCATTTT. This codes for CASSDTSNQPQHF. The chain recombines TRBV12-5 with TRBJ1-5; D possibly corresponds to TRBD1 (5 bases). CDR3 size: 13 residues. V was clipped by 8 bases and J by 0 bases, with 8 bases between them. Germline V gene sequence: CDR1 LGHNT, CDR2 FRNRAP.

As regards this clonotype: Without the conserved terminal phenylalanine or tryptophan, this CDR3 likely stems from a read error. The chain couples TRBV3-1 to TRBJ2-7, with D perhaps matching TRBD1 (6 bases). Germline CDR1 is LGHDT and CDR2 is YNNKEL (reference sequence). The V end lost 1 base, the J end lost 1 base, and 14 bases lay between the germline ends. The CDR3 is 16 residues long. This CDR3 is CASSQALGQPSYEQYL. For the CDR3, the DNA is TGTGCCAGCAGCCAAGCCCTAGGACAGCCATCCTACGAGCAGTACCTC.

Comment on this clonotype: The junction departs from germline at one end; a sequencing error may be responsible. The chain couples TRBV6-1 to TRBJ1-5; maybe TRBD1 (6 bases). The CDR3 extends over 13 amino acids. Germline V gene sequence: CDR1 MNHNS, CDR2 SASEGT. CDR3: CAGRGNSNQPQHF. DNA of the CDR3: TGTGCCGGCAGGGGAAATAGCAATCAGCCCCAGCATTTT.

This clonotype was found many times. The V gene is TRBV2, the J gene TRBJ1-2; 9 nucleotides align to TRBD1. The V and J ends lost 6 bases and 8 bases, in that order; junction bases with no gene match: 10. This CDR3 is 14 amino acids long. The germline V gene has CDR1 SNHLY and CDR2 FYNNEI. The chain's CDR3 is CASRPDRGGKGYTF. The CDR3, as DNA: TGTGCCAGCAGGCCGGACAGGGGAGGGAAAGGCTACACCTTC.

The chain combines TRBV2 with TRBJ2-3; maybe TRBD2 (5 bases). The germline V and J ends were trimmed by 3 bases and 0 bases, with 19 bases remaining between them. The length of the CDR3 is 18 residues. The germline V gene has CDR1 SNHLY and CDR2 FYNNEI. CDR3 in DNA: TGTGCCAGCAGTGATCCCCAGCTCGGGATCCCTAGCACAGATACGCAGTATTTT. Amino acid sequence: CASSDPQLGIPSTDTQYF.

The chain has TRBV19 and TRBJ1-2, with a tentative D call TRBD1 (5 bases). The V gene's germline CDR1 is LNHDA and CDR2 SQIVND (reference sequence). The CDR3 has 14 amino acids. The V end was cut by 5 bases, the J end by 6 bases, with 16 bases between. Written as DNA, the CDR3 is TGTGCCAGTAGTCCAATCCAGGGTTTTAATGGCTACACCTTC. Residues: CASSPIQGFNGYTF. The whole variable domain, remainder taken from reference TRBV19 and TRBJ1-2, is DGGITQSPKYLFRKEGQNVTLSCEQNLNHDAMYWYRQDPGQGLRLIYYSQIVNDFQKGDIAEGYSVSREKKESFPLTVTSAQKNPTAFYLCASSPIQGFNGYTFGSGTRLTVV.

The chain recombines TRBV12-3 or TRBV12-4 with TRBJ2-7; tentatively, D is TRBD1 (6 bases). The CDR3 totals 15 residues. Trimming removed 6 bases at V and 0 bases at J, with 15 bases between. DNA of the CDR3: TGTGCCAGCAGCCCCGCTTGGGACACCTCCTACGAGCAGTACTTC. It translates to CASSPAWDTSYEQYF.

The rearrangement uses TRBV20-1 and TRBJ2-1, with D uncertain. This CDR3 has 12 residues. From germline, CDR1 is DFQATT and CDR2 SNEGSKA (reference sequence). The CDR3: CTLARQDNEQFF. The CDR3 nucleotides are TGCACCCTCGCCCGCCAAGACAATGAGCAGTTCTTC.

CDR3 sequence: CASSLSLDEGYTF. CDR3 DNA: TGTGCCAGCAGCTTAAGTCTGGATGAGGGCTACACCTTC. The rearrangement uses TRBV7-9 and TRBJ1-2; D not certain. This CDR3 is built from 13 residues. V was clipped by 2 bases and J by 8 bases, with 12 bases between them. Per germline, CDR1 SEHNR and CDR2 FQNEAQ (reference sequence).

The V call is TRBV5-4, the J call TRBJ1-1, with D maybe TRBD1 (5 bases). The CDR3 is made up of 13 amino acids. V was cut by 6 bases and J by 5 bases, with 14 bases left in between. Germline V gene data show CDR1 as SGHNT and CDR2 as YYREEE (reference sequence). CDR3 region: CASNHKGRTEAFF. The CDR3 DNA reads TGTGCCAGCAACCACAAGGGGAGGACTGAAGCTTTCTTT.

This clonotype was counted a few times. CDR3 in DNA: TGTGCCAGTAGTATAGCGGCAGGGGAATCCTACGAGCAGTACTTC. This translates into CASSIAAGESYEQYF. The V and J genes are TRBV19 and TRBJ2-7, with a weak D call TRBD1 (6 bases). Germline values: CDR1 LNHDA, CDR2 SQIVND (reference sequence). V lost 1 base and J 1 base, leaving 11 bases between the germline ends. The CDR3 sequence is 15 residues long.

This clonotype was seen repeatedly, ten times or more. The chain recombines TRBV2 with TRBJ2-5, with 14 bases identical to TRBD2. V dropped 5 bases and J dropped 6; count of bases not matched to a gene: 5. In germline, CDR1 is SNHLY, CDR2 FYNNEI. The length of the CDR3 is 15 residues. The CDR3 region is CASSPGTSGRQTQYF. CDR3 DNA: TGTGCCAGCAGTCCCGGGACTAGCGGGAGACAGACCCAGTACTTC.

This rearrangement joins TRBV19 to TRBJ1-5, with a tentative D call TRBD1 (6 bases). The CDR3 runs 15 residues. Trimming removed 3 bases at V and 0 bases at J, with 9 bases between. Germline loops: CDR1 LNHDA, CDR2 SQIVND (reference sequence). This CDR3 is CASSIQGYSNQPQHF. CDR3 in DNA: TGTGCCAGTAGTATCCAGGGGTATAGCAATCAGCCCCAGCATTTT.

The V gene is TRBV6-6, the J gene TRBJ2-7, with D unclear. The CDR3 totals 14 residues. Trimming shortened V by 2 bases and J by 5 bases, and 13 bases separated the two germline ends. Germline V gene sequence: CDR1 MNHNY, CDR2 SVGAGI (reference sequence). The CDR3 loop reads CASSYDPAFHEQYF. CDR3 coding DNA: TGTGCCAGCAGTTACGACCCAGCGTTCCACGAGCAGTACTTC.

The chain employs TRBV4-1 and TRBJ2-7, with D perhaps matching TRBD1 (5 bases). The germline V and J ends were trimmed by 2 bases and 5 bases, with 10 bases remaining between them. This CDR3 contains 13 residues. Per the germline V gene, CDR1 is MGHRA and CDR2 is YSYEKL. CDR3 loop: CASSQLWGNEQYF. CDR3 coding DNA: TGCGCCAGCAGCCAACTCTGGGGCAACGAGCAGTACTTC.

The sample holds a few counts of this clonotype. V is TRBV28 and J is TRBJ1-2; TRBD1 agrees at 7 bases. Germline assignment: CDR1 MDHEN and CDR2 SYDVKM. Losses at the gene ends were 4 bases for V and 0 bases for J; bases not matched to a gene: 5. The CDR3 extends over 15 amino acids. The CDR3 DNA reads TGTGCCAGCAGTTCCGGGACAGAGACTAACTATGGCTACACCTTC. This encodes CASSSGTETNYGYTF.

The rearrangement uses TRBV29-1 and TRBJ2-1; 9 bases agree with TRBD2. V lost 4 bases to trimming and J lost 8 bases; unmatched junction nucleotides: 3. The CDR3 covers 12 residues. Per the germline V gene, CDR1 is SQVTM and CDR2 is ANQGSEA. The DNA for the CDR3 is TGCAGCGTTGGAAGACTAGCGGATGAGCAGTTCTTC. As protein: CSVGRLADEQFF.

The rearrangement uses TRBV5-1 and TRBJ1-1; D is uncertain. Trimming removed 0 bases at V and 4 bases at J, with 13 bases between. Germline CDR1 and CDR2: SGHRS and YFSETQ. The CDR3 contains 15 residues. CDR3 sequence reads: CASSLVPSVRTEAFF. The CDR3 DNA sequence: TGCGCCAGCAGCTTGGTTCCGTCGGTTCGCACTGAAGCTTTCTTT. Together with reference TRBV5-1 and TRBJ1-1, the CDR3 gives the full variable domain: KAGVTQTPRYLIKTRGQQVTLSCSPISGHRSVSWYQQTPGQGLQFLFEYFSETQRNKGNFPGRFSGRQFSNSRSEMNVSTLELGDSALYLCASSLVPSVRTEAFFGQGTRLTVV.

To note about this clonotype: The junction shows a germline mismatch at one end, possibly a read error. The rearrangement joins TRBV20-1 to TRBJ1-1; D call uncertain. This CDR3 has 12 residues. Germline loops: CDR1 DFQATT, CDR2 SNEGSKA (reference sequence). The CDR3 DNA reads as TGCAGTGCTAGTTTCAGGAACACTGGAGCTTTCTTT. Translated, it gives CSASFRNTGAFF.